The present T cell receptor beta chain was sequenced within a study of T cell responses to AZD1222 COVID-19 vaccine. V shed 4 bases, J shed 7 bases, and the junction held 9 bases outside the gene matches. Per the germline V gene, CDR1 is SGDLS and CDR2 is YYNGEE. The CDR3 is 15 residues long. Profiling relied on immunoSEQ multiplex PCR, and the TCRdb table lists in-frame clones only, not all of them. The sample records approximately 180,000 clones, roughly 92% being singletons. The chain has TRBV9 and TRBJ2-1, with 9 bases fitting TRBD1. This sequence originates from an adult in good health. The material was peripheral blood, obtained on day 0 of AZD1222 vaccination. DNA of the CDR3: TGTGCCAGCAGCATGCGGGACAGGGCGGGAAATGAGCAGTTCTTC. Amino acids: CASSMRDRAGNEQFF.